This T cell receptor (beta chain) appears in the sequencing data of a study of cytomegalovirus exposure and HLA in healthy donors. General study results and limits: Reports credit the classifier with highly specific, highly sensitive diagnosis of cytomegalovirus status. A later analysis found first-cohort TCR clusters tended to co-occur in the approximately 110 validation repertoires.

As for this clone: Its antigen is not identified.

Using immunoSEQ multiplex PCR, the repertoire was profiled, and TCRdb retains in-frame clones only, with some absent. The table records 350,000 or so clones, about nine tenths of them present only once. This CDR3 has 14 amino acids. The V end was cut by 3 bases, the J end by 1 base, with 12 bases between. CDR1 is GTSNPN and CDR2 is SVGIG in the germline V gene (reference sequence). While the first cohort had 650 to 850 subjects, the donors belonged to the separate validation cohort of about 130 subjects. Sequencing used PBMCs. This sequence originates from a woman in her late teens or twenties in good health and CMV-seronegative. This sequence joins TRBV30 and TRBJ2-5, with a tentative D call TRBD1 (6 bases). The CDR3 is CAWSRTETQETQYF. The CDR3 DNA follows: TGTGCCTGGAGCCGGACAGAAACCCAAGAGACCCAGTACTTC.